These 11 T cell receptor beta chains were sequenced from one sample in a study of blood T cell repertoires in COVID-19. Profiled with immunoSEQ multiplex PCR; TCRdb holds only in-frame clones, not every one. The sample includes 120,000 or so clones, 74% of them seen just once. The sample was peripheral blood. These receptors were collected from a man in his 60s with acute or convalescent COVID-19.

J is TRBJ1-2 and V is TRBV2; no clear D gene. V lost 6 bases to trimming and J lost 8 bases, with 19 bases between them. The CDR3 is 14 amino acids. Germline CDR1 and CDR2: SNHLY and FYNNEI. DNA for the CDR3: TGTGCCAGCAGCTTGTATCAGGCGCGATACGGCTACACCTTC. Amino acid sequence: CASSLYQARYGYTF.

The chain has TRBV6-2 or TRBV6-3 and TRBJ2-7, with D possibly TRBD1 on 6 matching bases. This CDR3 is built from 14 residues. Trimming removed 0 bases at V and 5 bases at J, with 11 bases between. Per the germline V gene, CDR1 is MNHEY and CDR2 is SVGEGT. CDR3 DNA sequence: TGTGCCAGCAGTTACTCGTGGCAGGGGAACGAGCAGTACTTC. Protein sequence: CASSYSWQGNEQYF.

Comments on this clone: Mismatch with germline at one junction end may stem from a read error. V usage is TRBV5-1 and J usage is TRBJ2-2; 11 positions agree with TRBD2. Germline V gene data show CDR1 as SGHRS and CDR2 as YFSETQ. The CDR3 is made up of 15 amino acids. This chain's CDR3 is CASSLETSGVGELFF. The CDR3 DNA sequence: TGCGCCAGCAGTTTGGAGACTAGCGGGGTCGGGGAGCTGTTTTTT.

This clone was recorded many times. The chain is built from TRBV9 and TRBJ2-7; 11 bases match TRBD2. The ends lost 3 bases at V and 3 bases at J; junction bases unmatched: 8. The CDR3 is 16 residues long. The germline gives CDR1 SGDLS, CDR2 YYNGEE. The CDR3 spells CASSESSGGPHYEQYF. Here the CDR3 DNA reads TGTGCCAGCAGCGAATCTAGCGGGGGGCCCCACTACGAGCAGTACTTC.

This clone was seen more than once but under ten times. The chain uses TRBV6-5 and TRBJ2-7; 7 nucleotides align to TRBD2. V was clipped by 1 base and J by 5 bases; unmatched bases: 5. The CDR3 length is 14 residues. CDR1 is MNHEY, CDR2 SVGAGI, per germline. The CDR3 sequence is CASSYYRGVNEQYF. CDR3 nucleotides: TGTGCCAGCAGTTACTATCGGGGGGTAAACGAGCAGTACTTC.

The gene calls are TRBV25-1 and TRBJ1-5; 7 nucleotides match TRBD1. V gave up 6 bases and J gave up 3 bases; unmatched junction bases: 5. Germline V gene sequence: CDR1 MGHDK, CDR2 SYGVNS. This CDR3 contains 14 residues. CDR3 protein: CASSLRGVNQPQHF. In nucleotides, the CDR3 is TGTGCCAGCAGCCTCAGGGGGGTCAATCAGCCCCAGCATTTT.

The chain couples TRBV12-5 to TRBJ1-1, with 7 positions matching TRBD1. The CDR3 has 13 amino acids. V lost 8 bases, J lost 11 bases, and 14 bases stayed unmatched. Germline V CDR1 and CDR2: LGHNT, FRNRAP. The CDR3 bases are TGTGCTAGTACAGGGGACCTTTTATTTCAGGCTTTCTTT. This encodes CASTGDLLFQAFF.

This clone was picked up a small number of times. V and J are TRBV9 and TRBJ2-1; 7 nucleotides agree with TRBD1. The CDR3 is 13 amino acids. V dropped 1 base and J dropped 8; count of bases not matched to a gene: 3. Germline V gene sequence: CDR1 SGDLS, CDR2 YYNGEE. This chain's CDR3 is CASSVRGQDEQFF. In nucleotides, the CDR3 is TGTGCCAGCAGCGTAAGAGGACAGGATGAGCAGTTCTTC.

The chain employs TRBV15 and TRBJ1-2, with D uncertain. Germline CDR1 LNHNV, CDR2 YYDKDF (reference sequence). The V gene lost 3 bases and the J gene lost 7 bases, with 21 bases spanning the gap. This CDR3 spans 16 amino acids. In nucleotides, the CDR3 is TGTGCCACCAGCAGGGAGGTCCAGAGCTCCCATCGTGGCTACACCTTC. Its translation is CATSREVQSSHRGYTF.

This chain connects TRBV15 to TRBJ2-1; D might be TRBD1 (5 bases). The CDR3 runs to 13 residues. Trimming cost V 1 base and J 7 bases, with 8 bases left between them. Germline assignment: CDR1 LNHNV and CDR2 YYDKDF (reference sequence). The DNA for the CDR3 is TGTGCCACCAGCAGAGGAGACAGTAATGAGCAGTTCTTC. Amino acids: CATSRGDSNEQFF.

This chain links TRBV29-1 with TRBJ2-1; a weak D match, TRBD2 (6 bases). The CDR3 is made up of 13 amino acids. CDR1 is SQVTM, CDR2 ANQGSEA, per germline. The V gene lost 3 bases and the J gene lost 5 bases, with 11 bases spanning the gap. The CDR3 region is CSVDGAGHNEQFF. DNA for the CDR3: TGCAGCGTTGATGGTGCGGGACACAATGAGCAGTTCTTC.